This TCR beta chain came from a study of blood T cell repertoires in COVID-19 (dated by TCRdb to 2018 to 2021). A note on the overall study: Collaborator samples came from the United States, Italy and Spain and covered acute and convalescent phases of COVID-19. The prospective study material was composed of cDNA or gDNA derived from T cells, B-cell-depleted T cells, or PBMCs. The repertoires were released in a freely available public database meant as a resource for research on the immune response to SARS-CoV-2. Samples were obtained from the ongoing ImmuneRACE study (first 160 participants) and from some 1,200 subjects provided by 6 global collaborators. Deeply sampled blood TCRbeta repertoires from subjects exposed to, actively infected with, or recovered from COVID-19 were included in the dataset. HLA class I and class II types, where available, came from metadata supplied by the sample provider rather than from assay-based typing. Sample metadata almost always included a de-identified subject ID, COVID-19 status, age in years and sex. The study at large found these results: Clinical and demographic metadata were provided uncurated, with the amount varying by source and participant.

This clone has only one observation. Its antigen is currently not known. No much larger clonotype is one base removed from it; base qualities were not supplied. Enrolling through a virtual design, the prospective study's participants ranged in age from roughly 18 to 89 years and lived across roughly 24 United States geographic areas. In the prospective study, participants were assigned to cohorts based on the clinical history participants reported in a screening survey and a study questionnaire. Recovered participants in ImmuneRACE Cohort 3 were defined as having two consecutive negative NP/OP PCR tests, clearance from a healthcare professional, or resolution of symptoms. Mobile phlebotomists in the prospective study collected whole blood, serum and a nasopharyngeal or oropharyngeal swab from every participant. Over an approximately 2-month period, participants in the prospective study had the option of providing additional blood draws and questionnaires. Before DNA extraction, prospective study blood samples were shipped either frozen or at room temperature.

The immunoSEQ Assay, a bias-controlled multiplex PCR, was used to amplify TCRbeta CDR3 regions from genomic DNA. The paper's data handling went like this. Nucleated cell counts per sample were estimated from amplification of reference gene primers within the assay. To quantify the absolute abundance of each unique TCRbeta CDR3 rearrangement, sequence reads were collapsed and filtered. For each sample, productive Simpson clonality was calculated as the square root of Simpson's diversity index across productive rearrangements. Not all clones reach the TCRdb copy of this immuneACCESS table, which keeps in-frame sequences only. Checked studies attribute under half of the gap to unresolved V genes and leave the rest unexplained. For V, J and clone size, that table is used; D and trimming come from the DNA. Here the sample has 300,000 to 400,000 clones; 88% occur a single time. Clones ranked in the top ten supply more than 5% of the sample.

The CDR3 spans 17 residues, from the cysteine through the phenylalanine. Of all the DNA, just the CDR3 is kept, 51 bases in frame from base 1. Taken from the germline V gene, the CDR1 and CDR2 loops are MGHRA and YSYEKL. Relative to germline, V is missing 4 bases and J is missing 0 bases, with 8 bases of the junction outside any gene match. The rearranged chain carries TRBV4-1 and TRBJ1-5; TRBD1 matches 8 bases in the middle. The receptor was derived from a man aged 25-40 years who had recovered from COVID-19. Sequencing input: PBMCs or T cells enriched from blood (not recorded which). The base sequence is TGCGCCAGCAGCCCCCCCGACAGGGGCCTTAGCAATCAGCCCCAGCATTTT. Translated, it reads CASSPPDRGLSNQPQHF.